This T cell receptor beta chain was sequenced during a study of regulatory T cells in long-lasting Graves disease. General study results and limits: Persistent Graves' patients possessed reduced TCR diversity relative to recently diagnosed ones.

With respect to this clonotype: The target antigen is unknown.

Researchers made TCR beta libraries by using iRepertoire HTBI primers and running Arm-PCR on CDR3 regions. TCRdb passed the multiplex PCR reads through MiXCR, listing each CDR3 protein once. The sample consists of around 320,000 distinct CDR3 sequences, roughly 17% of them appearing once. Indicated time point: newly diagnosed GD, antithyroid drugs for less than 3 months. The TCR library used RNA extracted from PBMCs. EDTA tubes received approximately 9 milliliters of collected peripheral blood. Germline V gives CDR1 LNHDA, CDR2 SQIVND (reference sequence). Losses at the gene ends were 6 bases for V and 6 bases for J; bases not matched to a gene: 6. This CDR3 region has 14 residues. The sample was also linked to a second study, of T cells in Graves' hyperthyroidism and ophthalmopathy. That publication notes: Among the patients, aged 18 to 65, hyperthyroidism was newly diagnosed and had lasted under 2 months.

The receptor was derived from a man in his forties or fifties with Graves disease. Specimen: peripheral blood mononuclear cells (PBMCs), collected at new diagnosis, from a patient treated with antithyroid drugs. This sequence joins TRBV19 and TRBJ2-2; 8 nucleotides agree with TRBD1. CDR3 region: CASRVRGRPGELFF. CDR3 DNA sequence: TGTGCCAGTAGAGTCAGGGGGCGCCCCGGGGAGCTGTTTTTT.